This T cell receptor (beta chain) was sequenced for a study of blood T cells in healthy people across ages. Study-level results: Donors of long life had a larger count of naive CD4+ cells and greater diversity than aged donors.

In germline, CDR1 is DFQATT, CDR2 SNEGSKA (reference sequence). This CDR3 is 14 amino acids long. V was cut by 0 bases and J by 1 base, with 9 bases left in between. Collection of roughly 10 milliliters of peripheral blood was performed for each donor. Primed by a sample-barcoded 5' primer and a J-beta primer mix, a second PCR proceeded for 7 to 11 cycles. One entry per CDR3 protein, called by TCRdb with MiXCR from the 5' RACE reads. The sample contains about a million distinct CDR3 sequences, about two fifths of which appear only once. This clonotype has a handful of counts. Its antigen is still unknown.

This sequence joins TRBV20-1 and TRBJ2-5, with D tentatively TRBD2 (6 bases). The sample taken for sequencing was blood. This receptor was identified in a man between 18 and 35 years old in good health. CDR3 sequence reads: CSARDGTAQETQYF. CDR3 sequence (DNA): TGCAGTGCTAGAGATGGGACTGCCCAAGAGACCCAGTACTTC.